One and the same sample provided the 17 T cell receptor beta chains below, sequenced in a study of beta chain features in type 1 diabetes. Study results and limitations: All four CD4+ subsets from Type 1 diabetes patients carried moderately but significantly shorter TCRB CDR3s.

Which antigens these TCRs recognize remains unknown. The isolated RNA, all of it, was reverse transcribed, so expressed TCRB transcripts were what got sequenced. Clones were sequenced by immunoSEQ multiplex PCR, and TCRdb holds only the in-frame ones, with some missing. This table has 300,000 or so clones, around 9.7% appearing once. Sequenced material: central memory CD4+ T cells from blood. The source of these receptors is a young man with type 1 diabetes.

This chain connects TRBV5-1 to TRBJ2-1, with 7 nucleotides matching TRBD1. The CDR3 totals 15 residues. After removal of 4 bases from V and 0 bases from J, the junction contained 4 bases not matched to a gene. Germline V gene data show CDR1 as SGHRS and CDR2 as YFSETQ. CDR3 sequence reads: CASSRGQSSYNEQFF. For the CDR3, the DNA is TGCGCCAGCAGCCGGGGACAGAGCTCCTACAATGAGCAGTTCTTC. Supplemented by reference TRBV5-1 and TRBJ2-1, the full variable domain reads KAGVTQTPRYLIKTRGQQVTLSCSPISGHRSVSWYQQTPGQGLQFLFEYFSETQRNKGNFPGRFSGRQFSNSRSEMNVSTLELGDSALYLCASSRGQSSYNEQFFGPGTRLTVL.

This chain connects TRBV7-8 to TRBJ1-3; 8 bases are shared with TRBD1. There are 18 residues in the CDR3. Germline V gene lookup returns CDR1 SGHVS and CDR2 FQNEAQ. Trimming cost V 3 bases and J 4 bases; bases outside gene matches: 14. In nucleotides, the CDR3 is TGTGCCAGCAGCTTCCCCACCGGGACAGGAAGAAGCGGAAACACCATATATTTT. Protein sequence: CASSFPTGTGRSGNTIYF.

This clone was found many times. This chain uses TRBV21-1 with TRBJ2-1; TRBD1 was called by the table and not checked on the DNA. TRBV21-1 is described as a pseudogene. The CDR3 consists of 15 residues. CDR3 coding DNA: TGTGCCAGCAGCTCCCGACAGGGTGCTTACAATGAGCAGTTCTTC. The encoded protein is CASSSRQGAYNEQFF.

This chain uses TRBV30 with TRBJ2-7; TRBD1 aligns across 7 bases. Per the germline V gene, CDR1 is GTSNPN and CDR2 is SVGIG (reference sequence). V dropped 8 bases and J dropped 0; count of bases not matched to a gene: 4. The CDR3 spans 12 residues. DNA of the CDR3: TGTGCCCTACAGGGGCCCTCCTACGAGCAGTACTTC. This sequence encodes CALQGPSYEQYF.

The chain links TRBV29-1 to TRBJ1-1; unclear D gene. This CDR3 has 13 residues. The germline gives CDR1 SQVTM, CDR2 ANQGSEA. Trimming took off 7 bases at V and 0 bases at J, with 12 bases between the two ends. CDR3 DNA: TGCAGCGCTGGAGGAATTTTGAACACTGAAGCTTTCTTT. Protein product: CSAGGILNTEAFF. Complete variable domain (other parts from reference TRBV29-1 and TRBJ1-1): SAVISQKPSRDICQRGTSLTIQCQVDSQVTMMFWYRQQPGQSLTLIATANQGSEATYESGFVIDKFPISRPNLTFSTLTVSNMSPEDSSIYLCSAGGILNTEAFFGQGTRLTVV.

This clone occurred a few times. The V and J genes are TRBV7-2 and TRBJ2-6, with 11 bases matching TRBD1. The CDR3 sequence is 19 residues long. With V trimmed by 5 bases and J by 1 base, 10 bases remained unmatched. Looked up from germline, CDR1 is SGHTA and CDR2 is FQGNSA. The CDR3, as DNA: TGTGCCAGCAGCACTTTACCAGGACAGGGGGCTTCTGGGGCCAACGTCCTGACTTTC. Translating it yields CASSTLPGQGASGANVLTF.

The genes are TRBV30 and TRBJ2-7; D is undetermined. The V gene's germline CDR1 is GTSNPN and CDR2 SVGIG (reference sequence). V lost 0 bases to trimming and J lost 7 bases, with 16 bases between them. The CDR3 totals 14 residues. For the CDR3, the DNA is TGTGCCTGGAGTGTATCGTCGCTTACGTATGAGCAGTACTTC. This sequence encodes CAWSVSSLTYEQYF.

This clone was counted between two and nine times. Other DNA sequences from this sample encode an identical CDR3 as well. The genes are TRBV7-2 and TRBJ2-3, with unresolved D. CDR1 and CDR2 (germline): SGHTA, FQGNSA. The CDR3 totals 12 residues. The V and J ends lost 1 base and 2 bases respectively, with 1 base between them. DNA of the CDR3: TGTGCCAGCAGCTTAGACACAGATACGCAGTATTTT. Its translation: CASSLDTDTQYF.

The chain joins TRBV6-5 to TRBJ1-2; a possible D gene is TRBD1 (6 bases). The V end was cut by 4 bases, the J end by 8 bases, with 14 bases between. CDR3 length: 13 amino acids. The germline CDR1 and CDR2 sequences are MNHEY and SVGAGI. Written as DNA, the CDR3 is TGTGCCAGCAGTTTAGGACACCAGGGGGGCTACACCTTC. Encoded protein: CASSLGHQGGYTF.

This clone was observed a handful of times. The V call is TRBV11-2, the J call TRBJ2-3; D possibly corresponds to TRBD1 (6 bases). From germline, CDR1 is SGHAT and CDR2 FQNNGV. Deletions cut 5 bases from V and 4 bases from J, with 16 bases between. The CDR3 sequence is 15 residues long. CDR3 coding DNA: TGTGCCAGCAGCACCGGACAGTTCGTGGCAGATACGCAGTATTTT. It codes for CASSTGQFVADTQYF.

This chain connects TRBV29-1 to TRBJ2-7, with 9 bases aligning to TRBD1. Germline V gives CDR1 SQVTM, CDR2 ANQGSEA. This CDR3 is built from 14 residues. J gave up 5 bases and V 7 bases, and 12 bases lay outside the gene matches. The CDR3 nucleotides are TGCAGCGCCGTTCACAGGGGGCGATCCGACGAGCAGTACTTC. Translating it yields CSAVHRGRSDEQYF.

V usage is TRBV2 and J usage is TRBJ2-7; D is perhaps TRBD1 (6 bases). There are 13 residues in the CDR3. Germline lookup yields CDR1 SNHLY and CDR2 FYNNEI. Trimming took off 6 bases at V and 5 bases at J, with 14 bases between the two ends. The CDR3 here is CASRQGMGNEQYF. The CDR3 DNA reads TGTGCCAGCAGGCAGGGGATGGGGAACGAGCAGTACTTC.

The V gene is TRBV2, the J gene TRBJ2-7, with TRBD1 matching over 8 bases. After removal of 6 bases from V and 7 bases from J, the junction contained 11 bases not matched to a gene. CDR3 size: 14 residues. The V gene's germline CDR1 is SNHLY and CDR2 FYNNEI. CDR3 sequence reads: CASSFLGQGREQYF. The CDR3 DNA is TGTGCCAGCAGCTTCCTCGGACAGGGTCGGGAGCAGTACTTC.

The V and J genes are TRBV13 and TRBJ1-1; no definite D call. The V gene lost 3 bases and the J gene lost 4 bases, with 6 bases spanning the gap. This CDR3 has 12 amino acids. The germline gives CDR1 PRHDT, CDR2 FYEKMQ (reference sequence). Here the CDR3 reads CASSFGPTEAFF. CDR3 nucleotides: TGTGCCAGCAGCTTCGGGCCCACTGAAGCTTTCTTT.

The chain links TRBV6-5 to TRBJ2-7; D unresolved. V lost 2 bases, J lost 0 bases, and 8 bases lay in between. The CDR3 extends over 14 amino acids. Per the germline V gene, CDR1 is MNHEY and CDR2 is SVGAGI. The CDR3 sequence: CASSYMGISYEQYF. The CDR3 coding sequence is TGTGCCAGCAGTTACATGGGAATCTCCTACGAGCAGTACTTC.

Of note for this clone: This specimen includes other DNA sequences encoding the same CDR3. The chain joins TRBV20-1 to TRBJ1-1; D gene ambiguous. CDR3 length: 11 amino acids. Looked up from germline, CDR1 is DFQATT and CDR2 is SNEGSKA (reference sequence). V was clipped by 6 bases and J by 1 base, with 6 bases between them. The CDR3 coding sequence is TGCAGTGCCAGGCAGAACACTGAAGCTTTCTTT. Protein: CSARQNTEAFF.

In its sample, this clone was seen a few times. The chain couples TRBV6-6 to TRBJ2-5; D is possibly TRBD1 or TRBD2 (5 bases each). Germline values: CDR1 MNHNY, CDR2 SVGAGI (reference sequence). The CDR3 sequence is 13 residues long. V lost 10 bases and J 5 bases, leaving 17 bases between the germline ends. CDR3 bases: TGTGCCATCATGGGGCGGCCGGGGGAGACCCAGTACTTC. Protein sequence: CAIMGRPGETQYF.